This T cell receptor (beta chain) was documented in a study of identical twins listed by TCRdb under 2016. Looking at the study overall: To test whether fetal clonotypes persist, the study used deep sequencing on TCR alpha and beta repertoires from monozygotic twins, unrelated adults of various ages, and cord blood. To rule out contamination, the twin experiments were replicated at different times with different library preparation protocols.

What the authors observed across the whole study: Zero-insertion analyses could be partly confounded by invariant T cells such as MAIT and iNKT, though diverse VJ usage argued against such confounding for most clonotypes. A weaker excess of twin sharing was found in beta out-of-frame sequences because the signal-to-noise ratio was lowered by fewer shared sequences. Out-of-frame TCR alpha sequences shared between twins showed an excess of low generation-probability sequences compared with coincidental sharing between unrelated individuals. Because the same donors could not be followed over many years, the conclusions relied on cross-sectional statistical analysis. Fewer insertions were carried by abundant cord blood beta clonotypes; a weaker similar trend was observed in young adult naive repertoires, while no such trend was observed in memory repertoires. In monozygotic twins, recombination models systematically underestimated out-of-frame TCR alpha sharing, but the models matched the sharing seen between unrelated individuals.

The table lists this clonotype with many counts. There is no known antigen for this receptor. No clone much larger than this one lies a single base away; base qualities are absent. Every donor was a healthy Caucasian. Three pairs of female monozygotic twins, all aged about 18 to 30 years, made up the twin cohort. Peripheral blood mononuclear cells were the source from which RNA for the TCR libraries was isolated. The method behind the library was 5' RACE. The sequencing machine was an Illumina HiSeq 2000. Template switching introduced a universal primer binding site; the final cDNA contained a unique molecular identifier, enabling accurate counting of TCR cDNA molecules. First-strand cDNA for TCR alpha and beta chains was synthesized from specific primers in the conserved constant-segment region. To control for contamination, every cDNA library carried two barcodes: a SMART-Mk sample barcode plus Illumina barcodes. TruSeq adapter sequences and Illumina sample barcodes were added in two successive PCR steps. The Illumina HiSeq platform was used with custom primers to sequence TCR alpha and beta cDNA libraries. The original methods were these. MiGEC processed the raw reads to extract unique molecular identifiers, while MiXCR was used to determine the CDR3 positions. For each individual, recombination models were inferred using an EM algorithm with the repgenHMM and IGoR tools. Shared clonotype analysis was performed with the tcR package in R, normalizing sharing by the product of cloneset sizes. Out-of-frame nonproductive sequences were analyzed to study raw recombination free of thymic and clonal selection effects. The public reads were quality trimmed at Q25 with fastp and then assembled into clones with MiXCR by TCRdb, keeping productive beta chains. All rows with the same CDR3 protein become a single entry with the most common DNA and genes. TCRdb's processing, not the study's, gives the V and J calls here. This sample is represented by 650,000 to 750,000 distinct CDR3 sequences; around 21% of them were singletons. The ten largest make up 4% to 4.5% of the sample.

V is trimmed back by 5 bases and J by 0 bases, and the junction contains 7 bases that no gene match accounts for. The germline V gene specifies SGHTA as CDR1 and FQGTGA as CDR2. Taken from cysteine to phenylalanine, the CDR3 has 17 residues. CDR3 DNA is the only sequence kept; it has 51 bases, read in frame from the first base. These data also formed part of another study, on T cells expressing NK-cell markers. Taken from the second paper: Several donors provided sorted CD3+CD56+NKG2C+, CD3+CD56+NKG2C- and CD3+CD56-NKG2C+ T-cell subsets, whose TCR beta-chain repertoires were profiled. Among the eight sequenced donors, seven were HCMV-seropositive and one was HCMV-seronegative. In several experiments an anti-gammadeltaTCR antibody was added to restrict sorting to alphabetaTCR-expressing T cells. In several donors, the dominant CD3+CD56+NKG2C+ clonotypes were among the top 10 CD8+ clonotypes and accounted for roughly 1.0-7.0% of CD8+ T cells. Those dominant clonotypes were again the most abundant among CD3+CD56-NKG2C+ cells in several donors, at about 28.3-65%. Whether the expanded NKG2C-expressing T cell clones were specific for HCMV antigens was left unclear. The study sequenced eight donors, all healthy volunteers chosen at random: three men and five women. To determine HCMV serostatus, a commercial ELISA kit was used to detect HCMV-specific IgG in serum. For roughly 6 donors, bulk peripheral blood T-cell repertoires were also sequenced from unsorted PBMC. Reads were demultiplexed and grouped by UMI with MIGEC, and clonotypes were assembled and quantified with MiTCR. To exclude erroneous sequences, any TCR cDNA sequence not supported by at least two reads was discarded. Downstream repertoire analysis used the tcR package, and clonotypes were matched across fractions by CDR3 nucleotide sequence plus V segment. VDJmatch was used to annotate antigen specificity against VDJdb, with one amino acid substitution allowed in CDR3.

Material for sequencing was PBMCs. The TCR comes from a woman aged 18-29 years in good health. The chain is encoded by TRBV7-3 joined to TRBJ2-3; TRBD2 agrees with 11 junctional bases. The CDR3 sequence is CASSPRLAGLSTDTQYF. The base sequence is TGTGCCAGCAGCCCGAGACTAGCGGGGTTAAGCACAGATACGCAGTATTTT.